This TCR beta chain was sequenced during a study of vaccination and CD4 T cells after COVID-19. On the study more broadly: Everyone enrolled got two doses of BNT162b2 or mRNA-1273 vaccine. Post-COVID specimens were obtained a median around 100 days after diagnosis (range 35 to 161).

This clonotype was counted only a few times. Antigen: not known. Sequenced with the Oncomine TCR Beta short-read assay was DNA taken from cultured CD4+ T cells. MiXCR was run by TCRdb on the PCR reads, yielding one entry per CDR3 protein. The sample holds roughly 12,000 distinct CDR3 sequences, 40% to 45% seen once. In germline, CDR1 is SNHLY, CDR2 FYNNEI. This CDR3 contains 13 residues. The V and J ends lost 4 bases and 4 bases respectively, with 10 bases between them. Study findings and constraints: Convalescent patients were relatively few, and early post-infection timepoints were missing.

Treatment in this sample: 10-day PBMC culture with coronavirus spike peptide pools or control peptides (ViraFEST assay). Source material: cultured CD4+ T cells from blood. The chain is built from TRBV2 and TRBJ1-2; D gene unclear. The clonotype was recovered from a human donor with COVID-19. The CDR3 nucleotides read TGTGCCAGCAGTGTAGGCAACGGCTATGGCTACACCTTC. It codes for CASSVGNGYGYTF.